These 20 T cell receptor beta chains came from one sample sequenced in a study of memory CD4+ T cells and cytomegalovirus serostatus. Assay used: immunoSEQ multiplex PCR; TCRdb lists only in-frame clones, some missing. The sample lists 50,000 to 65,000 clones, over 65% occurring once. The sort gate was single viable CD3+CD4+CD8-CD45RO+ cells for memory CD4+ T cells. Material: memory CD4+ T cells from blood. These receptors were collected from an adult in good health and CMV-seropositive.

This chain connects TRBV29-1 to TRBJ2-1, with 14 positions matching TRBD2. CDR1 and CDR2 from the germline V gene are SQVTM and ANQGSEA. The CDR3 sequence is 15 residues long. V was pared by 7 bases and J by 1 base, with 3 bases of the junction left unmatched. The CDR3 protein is CSGGLAGGSYNEQFF. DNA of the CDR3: TGCAGCGGCGGACTAGCGGGAGGTTCCTACAATGAGCAGTTCTTC.

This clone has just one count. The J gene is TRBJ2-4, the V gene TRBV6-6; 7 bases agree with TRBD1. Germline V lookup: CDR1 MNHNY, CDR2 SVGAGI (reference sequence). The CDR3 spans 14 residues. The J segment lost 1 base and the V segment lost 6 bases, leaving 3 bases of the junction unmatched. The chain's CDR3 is CASSQGEAKNIQYF. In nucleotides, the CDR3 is TGTGCCAGCAGCCAGGGGGAGGCCAAAAACATTCAGTACTTC.

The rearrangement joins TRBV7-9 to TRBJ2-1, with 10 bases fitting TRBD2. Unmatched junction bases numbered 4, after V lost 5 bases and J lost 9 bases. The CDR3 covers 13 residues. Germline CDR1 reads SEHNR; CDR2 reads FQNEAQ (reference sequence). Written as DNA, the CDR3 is TGTGCCAGCAGCCCTAGCGGGAGTGCTGAGCAGTTCTTC. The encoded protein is CASSPSGSAEQFF.

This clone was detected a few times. CDR3 loop: CATPDRGRGYTF. CDR3 nucleotide sequence: TGTGCCACCCCCGACAGGGGGAGAGGCTACACCTTC. The chain couples TRBV7-9 to TRBJ1-2, with 9 bases that match TRBD1. The CDR3 covers 12 residues. Per the germline V gene, CDR1 is SEHNR and CDR2 is FQNEAQ (reference sequence). The trim removed 10 bases at V and 8 bases at J, leaving 8 bases unmatched. The complete variable domain, with remaining parts taken from reference TRBV7-9 and TRBJ1-2, reads DTGVSQNPRHKITKRGQNVTFRCDPISEHNRLYWYRQTLGQGPEFLTYFQNEAQLEKSRLLSDRFSAERPKGSFSTLEIQRTEQGDSAMYLCATPDRGRGYTFGSGTRLTVV.

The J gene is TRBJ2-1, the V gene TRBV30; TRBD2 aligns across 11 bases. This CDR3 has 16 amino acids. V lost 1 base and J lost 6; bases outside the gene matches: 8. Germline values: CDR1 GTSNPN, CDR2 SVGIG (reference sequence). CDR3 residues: CAWSGLAGNPSNEQFF. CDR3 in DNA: TGTGCCTGGAGTGGACTAGCGGGAAATCCCTCCAATGAGCAGTTCTTC.

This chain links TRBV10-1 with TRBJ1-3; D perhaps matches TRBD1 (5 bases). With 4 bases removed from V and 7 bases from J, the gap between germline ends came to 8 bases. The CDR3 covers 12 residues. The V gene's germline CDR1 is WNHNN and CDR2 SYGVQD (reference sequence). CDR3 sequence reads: CASSGAGNTIYF. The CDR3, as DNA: TGCGCCAGCAGTGGGGCAGGGAACACCATATATTTT.

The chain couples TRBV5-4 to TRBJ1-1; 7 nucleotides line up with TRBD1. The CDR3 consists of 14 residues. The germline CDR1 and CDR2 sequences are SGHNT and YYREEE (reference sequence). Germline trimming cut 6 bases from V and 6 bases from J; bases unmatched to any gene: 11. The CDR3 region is CASTWTGREAEAFF. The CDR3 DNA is TGTGCCAGCACCTGGACAGGTCGGGAGGCTGAAGCTTTCTTT.

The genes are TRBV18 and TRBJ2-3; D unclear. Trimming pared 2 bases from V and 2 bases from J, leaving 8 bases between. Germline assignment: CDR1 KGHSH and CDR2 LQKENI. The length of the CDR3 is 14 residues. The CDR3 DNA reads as TGTGCCAGCTCACCAGTTCCGGACACAGATACGCAGTATTTT. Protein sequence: CASSPVPDTDTQYF.

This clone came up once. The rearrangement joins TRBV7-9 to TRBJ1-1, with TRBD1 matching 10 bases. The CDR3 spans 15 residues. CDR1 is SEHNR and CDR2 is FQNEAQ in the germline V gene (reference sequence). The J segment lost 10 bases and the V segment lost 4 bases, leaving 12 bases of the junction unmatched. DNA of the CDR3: TGTGCCAGCAGCTCTCGGGACAGGGGCGCCCAGGTAGCTTTCTTT. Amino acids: CASSSRDRGAQVAFF.

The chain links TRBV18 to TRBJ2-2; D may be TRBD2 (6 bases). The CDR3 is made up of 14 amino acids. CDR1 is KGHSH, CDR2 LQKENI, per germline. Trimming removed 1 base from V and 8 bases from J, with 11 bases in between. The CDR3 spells CASSPLRGSGELFF. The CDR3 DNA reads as TGTGCCAGCTCACCACTTCGGGGGTCGGGGGAGCTGTTTTTT. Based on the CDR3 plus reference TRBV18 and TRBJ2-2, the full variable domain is NAGVMQNPRHLVRRRGQEARLRCSPMKGHSHVYWYRQLPEEGLKFMVYLQKENIIDESGMPKERFSAEFPKEGPSILRIQQVVRGDSAAYFCASSPLRGSGELFFGEGSRLTVL.

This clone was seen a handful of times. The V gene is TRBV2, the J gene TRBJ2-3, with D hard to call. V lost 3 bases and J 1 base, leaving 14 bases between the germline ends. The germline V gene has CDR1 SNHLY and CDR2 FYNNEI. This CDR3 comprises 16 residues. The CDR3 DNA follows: TGTGCCAGCAGTGATTGGCGCTTAATTGGCACAGATACGCAGTATTTT. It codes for CASSDWRLIGTDTQYF.

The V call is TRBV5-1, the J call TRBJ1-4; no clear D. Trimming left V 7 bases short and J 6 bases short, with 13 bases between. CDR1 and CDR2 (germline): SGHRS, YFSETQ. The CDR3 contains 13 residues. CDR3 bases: TGCGCCAGCGGCGATCAGCCGGATGAAAAACTGTTTTTT. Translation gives CASGDQPDEKLFF.

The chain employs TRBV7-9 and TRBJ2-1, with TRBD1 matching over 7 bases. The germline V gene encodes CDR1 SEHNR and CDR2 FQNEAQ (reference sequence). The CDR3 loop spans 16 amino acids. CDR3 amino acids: CATRNWGQGVSGEQFF. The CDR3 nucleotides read TGTGCAACCCGAAATTGGGGGCAGGGGGTAAGCGGTGAGCAGTTCTTC.

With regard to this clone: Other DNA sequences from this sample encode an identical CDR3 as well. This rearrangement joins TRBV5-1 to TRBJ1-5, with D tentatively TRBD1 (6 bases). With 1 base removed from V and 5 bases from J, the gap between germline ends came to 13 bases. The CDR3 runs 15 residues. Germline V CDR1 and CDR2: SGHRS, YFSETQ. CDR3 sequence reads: CASSLFAGADQPQHF. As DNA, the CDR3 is TGCGCCAGCAGCTTGTTTGCAGGGGCGGATCAGCCCCAGCATTTT.

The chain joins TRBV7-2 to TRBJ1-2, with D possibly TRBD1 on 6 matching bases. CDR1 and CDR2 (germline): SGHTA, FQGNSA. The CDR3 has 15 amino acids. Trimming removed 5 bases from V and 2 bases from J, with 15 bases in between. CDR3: CASSPAGGANYGYTF. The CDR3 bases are TGTGCCAGCAGCCCCGCTGGGGGCGCGAACTATGGCTACACCTTC.

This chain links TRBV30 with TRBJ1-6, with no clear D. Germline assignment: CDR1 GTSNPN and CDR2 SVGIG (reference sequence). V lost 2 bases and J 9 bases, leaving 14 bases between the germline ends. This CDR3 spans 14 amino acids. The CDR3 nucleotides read TGTGCCTGGAGTCCCTGGGCCCTAGCTTCACCCCTCCACTTT. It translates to CAWSPWALASPLHF. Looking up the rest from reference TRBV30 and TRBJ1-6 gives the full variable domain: SQTIHQWPATLVQPVGSPLSLECTVEGTSNPNLYWYRQAAGRGLQLLFYSVGIGQISSEVPQNLSASRPQDRQFILSSKKLLLSDSGFYLCAWSPWALASPLHFGNGTRLTVT.

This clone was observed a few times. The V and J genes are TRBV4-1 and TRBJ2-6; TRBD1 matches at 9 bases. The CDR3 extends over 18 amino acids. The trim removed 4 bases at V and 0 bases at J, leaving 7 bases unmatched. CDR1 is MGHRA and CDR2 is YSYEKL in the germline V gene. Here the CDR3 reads CASSPGGTGSSGANVLTF. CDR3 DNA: TGCGCCAGCAGCCCAGGTGGGACAGGGAGCTCTGGGGCCAACGTCCTGACTTTC.

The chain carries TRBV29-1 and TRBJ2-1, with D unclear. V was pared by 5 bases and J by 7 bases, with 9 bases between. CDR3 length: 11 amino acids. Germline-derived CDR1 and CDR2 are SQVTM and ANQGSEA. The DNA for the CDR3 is TGCAGCGTTCTAGTTCAGAATGAGCAGTTCTTC. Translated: CSVLVQNEQFF.

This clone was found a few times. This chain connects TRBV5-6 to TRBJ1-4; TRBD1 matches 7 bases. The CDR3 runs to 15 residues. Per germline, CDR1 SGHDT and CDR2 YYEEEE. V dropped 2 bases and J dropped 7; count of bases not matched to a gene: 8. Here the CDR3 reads CASSFVRQGGEKLFF. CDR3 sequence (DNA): TGTGCCAGCAGCTTCGTGCGACAGGGTGGTGAAAAACTGTTTTTT. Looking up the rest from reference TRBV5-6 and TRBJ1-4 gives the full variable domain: DAGVTQSPTHLIKTRGQQVTLRCSPKSGHDTVSWYQQALGQGPQFIFQYYEEEERQRGNFPDRFSGHQFPNYSSELNVNALLLGDSALYLCASSFVRQGGEKLFFGSGTQLSVL.

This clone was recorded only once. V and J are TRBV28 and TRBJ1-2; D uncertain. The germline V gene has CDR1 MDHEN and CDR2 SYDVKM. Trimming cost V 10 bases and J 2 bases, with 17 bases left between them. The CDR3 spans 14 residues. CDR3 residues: CATREGATNYGYTF. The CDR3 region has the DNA TGTGCCACCCGCGAGGGCGCCACGAACTATGGCTACACCTTC.